A selection of T cell receptor beta chains follows, all from one sample in a study of identical twins. A single record per CDR3 protein comes from TCRdb applying MiXCR to the 5' RACE reads. The sample yields some 300,000 distinct CDR3 sequences, about 12% seen once. These data were likewise used in another study, on yellow fever vaccine responses in identical twins.

Specimen: CD8+ T cells sorted from blood. These receptor sequences come from a woman between 18 and 30 years old in good health. CDR3s include the opening cysteine and the closing phenylalanine or tryptophan. A D gene is named only where the DNA matches it firmly. Expanded clones get a size class; other rows say once, few or many, or leave the size out.

TRBJ1-4,.,TRBD1,TRBV4-1,TGCGCCACCATTGGACAGGGTCGAGATGAAAAACTGTTTTTT,CATIGQGRDEKLFF
TRBJ1-2,many,TRBD1,TRBV2,TGTGCCAGCAGTGAAGAGGGACAGGGGCCGCCCCACGATGGCTACACCTTC,CASSEEGQGPPHDGYTF
TRBJ2-3,.,.,TRBV28,TGTGCCAGCAGCCTAAACCCAGACACAGATACGCAGTATTTT,CASSLNPDTDTQYF
TRBJ1-5,many,.,TRBV4-1,TGCGCCAGCAGCCAGGCCGGGCATCAGCCCCAGCATTTT,CASSQAGHQPQHF
TRBJ2-3,many,.,TRBV25-1,TGTGCCAGCAGTGAAAGTATAGATACGCAGTATTTT,CASSESIDTQYF
TRBJ2-7,many,.,TRBV12-3/TRBV12-4,TGTGCCAGCAGTTTATCTCCGACTAGTTTGTACGAGCAGTACTTC,CASSLSPTSLYEQYF
TRBJ2-7,.,TRBD2,TRBV13,TGTGCCAGCAGCACGGGGGGGGGTCCCGAGCAGTACTTC,CASSTGGGPEQYF
TRBJ2-7,few,TRBD2,TRBV12-3/TRBV12-4,TGTGCCAGCAGTGCCGACCTAGCGGGAGGGGGTTACGAGCAGTACTTC,CASSADLAGGGYEQYF
TRBJ1-1,.,.,TRBV2,TGTGCCAGCAGTGCTGGGCAGGGTCTGACTGAAGCTTTCTTT,CASSAGQGLTEAFF
TRBJ2-1,few,.,TRBV13,TGTGCCAGCAGCTTCGAAGGGGCTGAGCAGTTCTTC,CASSFEGAEQFF
TRBJ2-3,many,TRBD2,TRBV7-7,TGTGCCAGCAGCTCCAGGGTGCGGGAGGTTGGTGTCACAGATACGCAGTATTTT,CASSSRVREVGVTDTQYF
TRBJ2-5,.,.,TRBV7-6,TGTGCCAGCAGCGAGGGACTAGAGACCCAGTACTTC,CASSEGLETQYF
TRBJ2-1,few,.,TRBV7-8,TGTGCCAGCAGCGGAGGCCCGTTGTACAATGAGCAGTTCTTC,CASSGGPLYNEQFF
TRBJ1-1,few,TRBD1,TRBV6-5,TGTGCCAGCAGTTGGGGACAGCGAGAGGAAGCTTTCTTT,CASSWGQREEAFF
TRBJ2-7,.,.,TRBV3-1,TGTGCCAGCAGCCAAGAGCCCTCCGACGAGCAGTACTTC,CASSQEPSDEQYF
TRBJ2-7,.,TRBD1,TRBV18,TGTGCCAGCTCACCAGAGGGGGCAGACGAGCAGTACTTC,CASSPEGADEQYF
TRBJ1-1,.,.,TRBV5-5,TGTGCCAGCAGCCAGTGGGTGGACACTGAAGCTTTCTTT,CASSQWVDTEAFF
TRBJ2-3,.,TRBD1,TRBV9,TGTGCCAGCAGCGTAGGACAGGGGGACACAGATACGCAGTATTTT,CASSVGQGDTDTQYF
TRBJ2-1,few,.,TRBV6-5,TGTGCCAGCAGTTACGAGACTCTCTCCAATGAGCAGTTCTTC,CASSYETLSNEQFF
TRBJ2-3,few,TRBD1,TRBV15,TGTGCCACCAGCACCGGACAGGGAATAGGGGACGGGACAGATACGCAGTATTTT,CATSTGQGIGDGTDTQYF
TRBJ1-5,.,TRBD1,TRBV6-1,TGTGCCAGCGGGGGACAGTCCAATAGCAATCAGCCCCAGCATTTT,CASGGQSNSNQPQHF
TRBJ2-7,many,TRBD1,TRBV25-1,TGTGCCAGCAGTGACATACAGGGGGCCTACGAGCAGTACTTC,CASSDIQGAYEQYF
TRBJ2-5,few,.,TRBV19,TGTGCCAGCAGAAGTGGGGAAGAGACCCAGTACTTC,CASRSGEETQYF
TRBJ2-2,.,TRBD2,TRBV12-3/TRBV12-4,TGTGCCAGCAGTTTAGACGGACTAGCGGGAGTCACCGGGGAGCTGTTTTTT,CASSLDGLAGVTGELFF
TRBJ2-7,.,TRBD1,TRBV7-9,TGTGCCAGCAGGGCAGGGACAGGCACGCCCTACGAGCAGTACTTC,CASRAGTGTPYEQYF
TRBJ2-7,.,.,TRBV3-1,TGTGCCAGCAGCCAGCCAGGGGTCGGAAGCTCCTACGAGCAGTACTTC,CASSQPGVGSSYEQYF
TRBJ2-5,.,TRBD2,TRBV12-3/TRBV12-4,TGTGCCAGCAGTTTAACGACTAGCGGTATTCAAGAGACCCAGTACTTC,CASSLTTSGIQETQYF
TRBJ2-2,few,TRBD1,TRBV4-1,TGCGCCAGCAGCCAAGATAGGCAGGGGGCCGCCGGGGAGCTGTTTTTT,CASSQDRQGAAGELFF
TRBJ2-1,.,.,TRBV20-1,TGCAGTGCTAGAGATATTAGGGGGGCCGCCTACAATGAGCAGTTCTTC,CSARDIRGAAYNEQFF
TRBJ2-1,few,.,TRBV7-2,TGTGCCAGCAGTCGGTATCGGGTTGAGCAGTTCTTC,CASSRYRVEQFF
TRBJ2-7,.,.,TRBV9,TGTGCCAGCAGCCCAGGACCTAACCTTGCCTACGAGCAGTACTTC,CASSPGPNLAYEQYF
TRBJ2-7,.,TRBD1,TRBV6-1,TGTGCCAGCAGCCCGACAGGGGGCCACTACGAGCAGTACTTC,CASSPTGGHYEQYF
TRBJ2-3,.,.,TRBV6-1,TGTGCCAGCACGGAGGGTGTCACGGCCGCAGATACGCAGTATTTT,CASTEGVTAADTQYF
TRBJ2-2,many,TRBD2,TRBV5-6,TGTGCCAGCAGCCTAGCGGGAGAGGGGACCGGGGAGCTGTTTTTT,CASSLAGEGTGELFF
TRBJ1-1,.,.,TRBV9,TGTGCCAGCAGCAGCCCGGGACACTTGGACCCTGAAGCTTTCTTT,CASSSPGHLDPEAFF
TRBJ2-7,few,.,TRBV5-5,TGTGCCAGCAGTACGCCTTTTCTTGGGGTCTACGAGCAGTACTTC,CASSTPFLGVYEQYF
TRBJ2-1,many,TRBD2,TRBV4-1,TGCGCCAGCAGCCAGGGGACTAGCCTGTTCTTC,CASSQGTSLFF
TRBJ2-7,.,.,TRBV10-3,TGTGCCATCACCCTGGACTATGCTTTTGAGCAGTACTTC,CAITLDYAFEQYF
TRBJ1-1,.,TRBD1,TRBV7-6,TGTGCCAGCAGCTTAGTGGGACAGGGAAACGAGGAAGCTTTCTTT,CASSLVGQGNEEAFF
TRBJ1-1,few,.,TRBV10-3,TGTGCCATCACCAGACATCGGGGGAACACTGAAGCTTTCTTT,CAITRHRGNTEAFF
TRBJ1-5,few,TRBD1,TRBV28,TGTGCCAGCAGTACATATTTTCAGGGGGTGCCCGATCAGCCCCAGCATTTT,CASSTYFQGVPDQPQHF
TRBJ2-1,few,.,TRBV6-1,TGTGCCAGCACCGGACAGTCCTACAATGAGCAGTTCTTC,CASTGQSYNEQFF
TRBJ2-1,few,.,TRBV12-3/TRBV12-4,TGTGCCAGCAGTTGGGGGAGCAGCGGTGGGGAGCAGTTCTTC,CASSWGSSGGEQFF
TRBJ2-1,.,.,TRBV7-9,TGTGCCAGCAGCTTAGATTGGGAGAACAATGAGCAGTTCTTC,CASSLDWENNEQFF
TRBJ1-2,few,TRBD1,TRBV29-1,TGCAGCGTTGCCCTGACAGGGGGGAATGACTATGGCTACACCTTC,CSVALTGGNDYGYTF
TRBJ1-1,few,.,TRBV10-3,TGTGCCATCAGTGACTGGGCGGACACTGAAGCTTTCTTT,CAISDWADTEAFF
TRBJ2-5,many,.,TRBV5-5,TGTGCCAGCAGCTTGGAGCAGGGTTATGAGACCCAGTACTTC,CASSLEQGYETQYF
TRBJ2-7,many,TRBD1,TRBV6-1,TGTGCCAGCAGCGGGACAGGGTTGTCCTACGAGCAGTACTTC,CASSGTGLSYEQYF
TRBJ2-3,many,TRBD1,TRBV12-3/TRBV12-4,TGTGCCAGCAGCACCGGACAGGGAACAGATACGCAGTATTTT,CASSTGQGTDTQYF
TRBJ2-4,many,.,TRBV5-1,TGCGCCAGCAGCTTTGATTTCAGGGGCGTCAAAAACATTCAGTACTTC,CASSFDFRGVKNIQYF
TRBJ1-1,few,.,TRBV11-1,TGTGCCAGCAGTCATACCACGGGACCTAGACAGCCGGGCGTCCTGACTGAAGCTTTCTTT,CASSHTTGPRQPGVLTEAFF
TRBJ1-1,.,.,TRBV5-1,TGCGCCAGCAGCTTGGACAGACAGACCATGAACACTGAAGCTTTCTTT,CASSLDRQTMNTEAFF
TRBJ2-2,.,.,TRBV28,TGTGCCAGCAGTACAACCGAACACACCGGGGAGCTGTTTTTT,CASSTTEHTGELFF